Included here is one T cell receptor beta chain sequence, with context. Its specificity is not known. Germline lookup yields CDR1 SGHDN and CDR2 FVKESK. V shed 1 base and J shed 6 bases, with 12 bases lying between them. The CDR3 totals 14 residues. This sample is part of a study of T cells after yellow fever vaccination. Broader study findings: Booster sampling recovered most clones from primary vaccination (approximately 96% CD4, approximately 88% CD8). Repertoires obtained by FACS sorting could include abundant clonotypes that entered as contaminants from the bulk population. Clonotypes found in both CD4 and CD8 compartments made up a small share. It was the secondary response that reached its peak faster, day 5 versus 15, but it was weaker.

TCRdb fed the 5' RACE reads into MiXCR, producing one record per CDR3 protein. The sample holds a few hundred thousand distinct CDR3 sequences, roughly 6.2% seen once. The clonotype originates from a man in his thirties or forties who received the YFV17D yellow fever vaccine. Specimen: CD4+ T cells sorted from PBMCs, collected on the day of the yellow fever booster vaccination. The chain joins TRBV14 to TRBJ2-5; D may be TRBD1 or TRBD2 (5 bases each). CDR3 DNA: TGTGCCAGCAGCCAAGTTCAGGGACGGCAGACCCAGTACTTC. It codes for CASSQVQGRQTQYF.